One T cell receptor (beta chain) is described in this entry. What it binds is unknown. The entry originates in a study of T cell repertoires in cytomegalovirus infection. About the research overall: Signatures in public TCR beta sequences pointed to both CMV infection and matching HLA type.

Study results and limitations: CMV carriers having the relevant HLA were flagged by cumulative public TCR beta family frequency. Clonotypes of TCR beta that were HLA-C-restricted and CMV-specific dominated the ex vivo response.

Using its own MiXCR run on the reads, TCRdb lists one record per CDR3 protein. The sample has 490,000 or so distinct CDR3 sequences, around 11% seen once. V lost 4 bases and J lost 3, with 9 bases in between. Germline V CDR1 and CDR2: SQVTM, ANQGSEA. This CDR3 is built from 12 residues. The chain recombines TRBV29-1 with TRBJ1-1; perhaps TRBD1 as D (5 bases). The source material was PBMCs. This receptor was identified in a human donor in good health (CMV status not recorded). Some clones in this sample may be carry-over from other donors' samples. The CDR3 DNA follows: TGCAGCGTTGGCAGGGAATACACTGAAGCTTTCTTT. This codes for CSVGREYTEAFF.